What follows are 32 T cell receptor beta chains derived from one specimen sequenced in a study of STAT3 mutations in large granular lymphocyte leukemia. Study-level findings and limits: Every T-LGLL patient had at least one immunodominant TCRbeta clonotype.

The method was immunoSEQ multiplex PCR; TCRdb's version includes in-frame clones alone and lacks a portion of them. The sample comprises about 12,000 clones, approximately 81% of which are singletons, and 51% rests with the top ten. Their target antigens are unknown. The sample was peripheral blood mononuclear cells. These receptor sequences come from a man in his sixties with T-cell large granular lymphocyte leukemia. Some clones in this sample may be carry-over from other donors' samples.

CDR3 in DNA: TGTGCCAGCAGGGGAACAGGGGGCGCGGGTCAGCCCCAGCATTTT. Translation: CASRGTGGAGQPQHF. V usage is TRBV6-6 and J usage is TRBJ1-5, with 9 positions matching TRBD1. This CDR3 spans 15 amino acids. The ends lost 6 bases at V and 6 bases at J; junction bases unmatched: 9. Germline values: CDR1 MNHNY, CDR2 SVGAGI (reference sequence).

The V and J genes are TRBV6-1 and TRBJ1-1, with 8 bases aligning to TRBD1. Per the germline V gene, CDR1 is MNHNS and CDR2 is SASEGT. Germline trimming cut 8 bases from V and 5 bases from J; bases unmatched to any gene: 7. The CDR3 loop spans 13 amino acids. The CDR3 nucleotides are TGTGCCAGCCGAGCCTACAGGGGGACTGAAGCTTTCTTT. Translated: CASRAYRGTEAFF.

This rearrangement joins TRBV18 to TRBJ1-2, with 9 bases aligning to TRBD1. The V segment lost 4 bases and the J segment 3 bases; nucleotides outside the gene matches: 3. CDR1 and CDR2 from the germline V gene are KGHSH and LQKENI. The CDR3 length is 14 residues. The CDR3 spells CASSRGQGDYGYTF. The DNA of the CDR3 is TGTGCCAGCTCACGGGGACAGGGTGACTATGGCTACACCTTC.

CDR3 amino acids: CASSYPIAGDTGELFF. CDR3 in DNA: TGTGCCAGCAGTTACCCCATAGCGGGAGATACCGGGGAGCTGTTTTTT. The V call is TRBV6-6, the J call TRBJ2-2, with 9 bases fitting TRBD2. The germline V gene encodes CDR1 MNHNY and CDR2 SVGAGI (reference sequence). This CDR3 has 16 amino acids. Trimming at V came to 2 bases and at J to 5 bases, leaving 6 bases not matched to a gene.

The V call is TRBV30, the J call TRBJ2-7; D remains unclear. The CDR3 runs 14 residues. Trimming cost V 0 bases and J 10 bases, with 19 bases left between them. The germline CDR1 and CDR2 sequences are GTSNPN and SVGIG (reference sequence). CDR3 nucleotide sequence: TGTGCCTGGAGTGTGGGTGGGCTAGGTCAAAACCAGTACTTC. Translation gives CAWSVGGLGQNQYF.

This sequence joins TRBV4-3 and TRBJ2-7; D possibly corresponds to TRBD1 (6 bases). The V gene's germline CDR1 is LGHNA and CDR2 YSLEER. V was clipped by 0 bases and J by 7 bases, with 10 bases between them. The CDR3 covers 13 residues. CDR3 loop: CASSQEAGVEQYF. The CDR3 DNA is TGCGCCAGCAGCCAAGAGGCAGGGGTTGAGCAGTACTTC.

The chain has TRBV30 and TRBJ2-5, with a tentative D call TRBD2 (5 bases). There are 12 residues in the CDR3. The V end was cut by 4 bases, the J end by 5 bases, with 11 bases between. Germline V gene lookup returns CDR1 GTSNPN and CDR2 SVGIG (reference sequence). CDR3 amino acids: CAWKGGGETQYF. The CDR3 nucleotides are TGTGCCTGGAAAGGAGGTGGTGAGACCCAGTACTTC.

The gene calls are TRBV27 and TRBJ2-3; a weak D match, TRBD2 (5 bases). CDR1 is MNHEY, CDR2 SMNVEV, per germline (reference sequence). The CDR3 runs to 16 residues. The V end was cut by 4 bases, the J end by 1 base, with 15 bases between. The DNA for the CDR3 is TGTGCCAGCAGTTCGATACTAGTCCCTGGCACAGATACGCAGTATTTT. Translating it yields CASSSILVPGTDTQYF.

This clone showed up just once. The rearrangement uses TRBV5-1 and TRBJ2-3, with 10 bases aligning to TRBD2. The length of the CDR3 is 17 residues. Per germline, CDR1 SGHRS and CDR2 YFSETQ. Trimming took 4 bases from V and 0 from J; bases not matched to a gene: 8. DNA of the CDR3: TGCGCCAGCAGCCGCACTAGCGGGATCCCTAGCACAGATACGCAGTATTTT. Translating it yields CASSRTSGIPSTDTQYF.

The chain recombines TRBV5-6 with TRBJ2-7; 11 bases match TRBD2. The CDR3 sequence is 18 residues long. V was clipped by 0 bases and J by 2 bases; unmatched bases: 10. Germline CDR1 SGHDT, CDR2 YYEEEE. DNA for the CDR3: TGTGCCAGCAGCTTGGCACCCGTTTTAGCGGGAGGGACCTACGAGCAGTACTTC. Its protein is CASSLAPVLAGGTYEQYF.

The chain joins TRBV2 to TRBJ2-7; 10 bases fit TRBD1. Per the germline V gene, CDR1 is SNHLY and CDR2 is FYNNEI. The CDR3 sequence is 18 residues long. The J segment lost 1 base and the V segment lost 5 bases, leaving 14 bases of the junction unmatched. The CDR3 DNA follows: TGTGCCAGCAGTATAAAGCTATACGGACAGGGGGATTCCTACGAGCAGTACTTC. Translated, it gives CASSIKLYGQGDSYEQYF.

The chain combines TRBV7-9 with TRBJ1-1; 7 bases map to TRBD1. Germline loops: CDR1 SEHNR, CDR2 FQNEAQ (reference sequence). V lost 4 bases to trimming and J lost 0 bases; unmatched junction nucleotides: 2. The CDR3 totals 14 residues. CDR3 nucleotide sequence: TGTGCCAGCAGCTGGGGACAGATGAACACTGAAGCTTTCTTT. Its translation: CASSWGQMNTEAFF.

The chain uses TRBV27 and TRBJ2-7; D perhaps matches TRBD1 (5 bases). The CDR3 is made up of 14 amino acids. Germline CDR1 is MNHEY and CDR2 is SMNVEV (reference sequence). V was cut by 0 bases and J by 2 bases, with 8 bases left in between. CDR3 in amino acids: CASSLSGPPYEQYF. The CDR3, as DNA: TGTGCCAGCAGTTTATCGGGGCCTCCCTACGAGCAGTACTTC.

Regarding this clone: Other DNA sequences in the sample encode the same CDR3. The CDR3 bases are TGTGCCTGGAGTGTCGAAGCGAACTATGGCTACACCTTC. Amino acid sequence: CAWSVEANYGYTF. The gene calls are TRBV30 and TRBJ1-2; D not resolved. Germline CDR1 reads GTSNPN; CDR2 reads SVGIG (reference sequence). Trimming removed 0 bases at V and 2 bases at J, with 7 bases between. This CDR3 comprises 13 residues.

The CDR3 spells CASSSQSYEQYF. CDR3 DNA: TGTGCCAGTAGTTCCCAGTCCTACGAGCAGTACTTC. The chain employs TRBV19 and TRBJ2-7; D ambiguous. The V gene lost 5 bases and the J gene lost 1 base, with 6 bases spanning the gap. This CDR3 contains 12 residues. CDR1 and CDR2 (germline): LNHDA, SQIVND (reference sequence).

The chain has TRBV7-9 and TRBJ1-3, with D unresolved. CDR1 is SEHNR, CDR2 FQNEAQ, per germline (reference sequence). Trimming pared 5 bases from V and 0 bases from J, leaving 14 bases between. The CDR3 runs 16 residues. The CDR3 sequence: CASSPPTVSSGNTIYF. CDR3 sequence (DNA): TGTGCCAGCAGCCCTCCCACCGTTTCCTCTGGAAACACCATATATTTT.

This clone was observed a few times. The V gene is TRBV5-6, the J gene TRBJ2-5, with 7 bases matching TRBD2. Germline loops: CDR1 SGHDT, CDR2 YYEEEE. This CDR3 spans 17 amino acids. Trimming took 0 bases from V and 5 from J; bases not matched to a gene: 13. The CDR3 DNA reads TGTGCCAGCAGCTTGGAGGGGCCAGCGGGACCCTGGGAGACCCAGTACTTC. Its translation: CASSLEGPAGPWETQYF.

The chain joins TRBV13 to TRBJ1-1; D is ambiguous. V lost 0 bases to trimming and J lost 4 bases, with 15 bases between them. The CDR3 sequence is 16 residues long. In germline, CDR1 is PRHDT, CDR2 FYEKMQ (reference sequence). The CDR3 loop is CASSLGHRRVTTEAFF. CDR3 nucleotides: TGTGCCAGCAGCTTAGGTCATCGACGGGTGACCACTGAAGCTTTCTTT.

J is TRBJ2-7 and V is TRBV19, with D tentatively TRBD1 (5 bases). The V gene's germline CDR1 is LNHDA and CDR2 SQIVND (reference sequence). The CDR3 has 12 amino acids. Trimming removed 7 bases from V and 5 bases from J, with 12 bases in between. CDR3 nucleotide sequence: TGTGCCAGTACCGGCAGGGCTGACGAGCAGTACTTC. It specifies CASTGRADEQYF.

This chain joins TRBV13 and TRBJ1-6; D may be TRBD1 (6 bases). Germline CDR1 PRHDT, CDR2 FYEKMQ (reference sequence). V lost 2 bases to trimming and J lost 9 bases, with 20 bases between them. This CDR3 is built from 17 residues. The CDR3 loop reads CASSLLGRGGVGSPLHF. In DNA form, the CDR3 reads TGTGCCAGCAGCTTACTCGGGAGGGGGGGCGTGGGTTCACCCCTCCACTTT. Looking up the rest from reference TRBV13 and TRBJ1-6 gives the full variable domain: AAGVIQSPRHLIKEKRETATLKCYPIPRHDTVYWYQQGPGQDPQFLISFYEKMQSDKGSIPDRFSAQQFSDYHSELNMSSLELGDSALYFCASSLLGRGGVGSPLHFGNGTRLTVT.

The chain uses TRBV28 and TRBJ2-5, with D unresolved. The germline CDR1 and CDR2 sequences are MDHEN and SYDVKM. Between the trimmed V and J ends, which lost 9 bases and 4 bases, there was a span of 12 bases. This CDR3 contains 12 residues. The CDR3 nucleotides are TGTGCCAGTTCGGGTTTCCGAGAGACCCAGTACTTC. It codes for CASSGFRETQYF.

The V call is TRBV28, the J call TRBJ1-1; perhaps TRBD1 as D (5 bases). CDR1 is MDHEN and CDR2 is SYDVKM in the germline V gene. This CDR3 has 14 amino acids. Trimming cost V 8 bases and J 2 bases, with 15 bases left between them. The CDR3 coding sequence is TGTGCCAGCTGCGGAGGGGCCCTAAACACTGAAGCTTTCTTT. This sequence encodes CASCGGALNTEAFF. The variable domain in full, with the rest retrieved from reference TRBV28 and TRBJ1-1, is DVKVTQSSRYLVKRTGEKVFLECVQDMDHENMFWYRQDPGLGLRLIYFSYDVKMKEKGDIPEGYSVSREKKERFSLILESASTNQTSMYLCASCGGALNTEAFFGQGTRLTVV.

The rearrangement joins TRBV6-1 to TRBJ2-1, with 7 positions matching TRBD1. J was trimmed by 8 bases and V by 6 bases; bases with no gene match: 4. CDR3 size: 12 residues. Looked up from germline, CDR1 is MNHNS and CDR2 is SASEGT. As DNA, the CDR3 is TGTGCCAGCAGGGGGACAGAACATGAGCAGTTCTTC. Residues: CASRGTEHEQFF.

This clone showed up just once. The chain employs TRBV14 and TRBJ1-5, with D possibly TRBD1 on 5 matching bases. The germline CDR1 and CDR2 sequences are SGHDN and FVKESK. This CDR3 spans 14 amino acids. Trimming shortened V by 0 bases and J by 7 bases, and 10 bases separated the two germline ends. The CDR3 protein is CASSQDTGPQPQHF. The CDR3 DNA follows: TGTGCCAGCAGCCAAGACACAGGTCCCCAGCCCCAGCATTTT. Based on the CDR3 plus reference TRBV14 and TRBJ1-5, the full variable domain is EAGVTQFPSHSVIEKGQTVTLRCDPISGHDNLYWYRRVMGKEIKFLLHFVKESKQDESGMPNNRFLAERTGGTYSTLKVQPAELEDSGVYFCASSQDTGPQPQHFGDGTRLSIL.

The CDR3 loop is CASSTLDRAGGELFF. DNA of the CDR3: TGCGCCAGCAGCACCCTGGACAGGGCGGGCGGGGAGCTGTTTTTT. The rearrangement links TRBV5-1 to TRBJ2-2, with 8 bases that match TRBD1. Germline V gives CDR1 SGHRS, CDR2 YFSETQ. The CDR3 loop spans 15 amino acids. The J segment lost 7 bases and the V segment lost 4 bases, leaving 9 bases of the junction unmatched. The full variable domain, in which reference TRBV5-1 and TRBJ2-2 provide the parts outside the CDR3, is KAGVTQTPRYLIKTRGQQVTLSCSPISGHRSVSWYQQTPGQGLQFLFEYFSETQRNKGNFPGRFSGRQFSNSRSEMNVSTLELGDSALYLCASSTLDRAGGELFFGEGSRLTVL.

The chain uses TRBV5-1 and TRBJ1-1; D remains ambiguous. This CDR3 contains 14 residues. Germline values: CDR1 SGHRS, CDR2 YFSETQ. Between the trimmed V and J ends, which lost 0 bases and 5 bases, there was a span of 11 bases. The CDR3 spells CASSLDPASTEAFF. The CDR3 DNA reads TGCGCCAGCAGCTTGGACCCAGCGAGTACTGAAGCTTTCTTT.

This chain uses TRBV18 with TRBJ2-1; D gene uncertain. The germline V gene has CDR1 KGHSH and CDR2 LQKENI. V gave up 0 bases and J gave up 4 bases, with 4 bases separating them. The CDR3 has 13 amino acids. This chain's CDR3 is CASSPPGYNEQFF. DNA of the CDR3: TGTGCCAGCTCACCACCGGGATACAATGAGCAGTTCTTC.

This rearrangement joins TRBV18 to TRBJ1-2; D call uncertain. The germline V gene has CDR1 KGHSH and CDR2 LQKENI. The CDR3 length is 15 residues. The V end was cut by 3 bases, the J end by 1 base, with 12 bases between. In DNA form, the CDR3 reads TGTGCCAGCTCACCCGGGTATAATATTAACTATGGCTACACCTTC. Residues: CASSPGYNINYGYTF.

This clone has only one observation. The V gene is TRBV4-3, the J gene TRBJ2-1, with 8 bases lining up with TRBD2. Germline V gene lookup returns CDR1 LGHNA and CDR2 YSLEER. J gave up 5 bases and V 0 bases, and 15 bases lay outside the gene matches. The CDR3 has 19 residues. CDR3: CASSQDWLDVAGTNNEQFF. CDR3 coding DNA: TGCGCCAGCAGCCAAGATTGGTTGGATGTAGCGGGGACGAACAATGAGCAGTTCTTC.

The chain uses TRBV19 and TRBJ1-5, with a possible D match to TRBD1 (5 bases). Trimming took 1 base from V and 3 from J, leaving 10 bases between them. Germline V gene sequence: CDR1 LNHDA, CDR2 SQIVND (reference sequence). The CDR3 contains 15 residues. CDR3 bases: TGTGCCAGTAGTATAGTCTGGGGGGACAATCAGCCCCAGCATTTT. It yields the protein CASSIVWGDNQPQHF.

There are a few counts of this clone. The J gene is TRBJ1-3, the V gene TRBV4-3, with D perhaps matching TRBD1 (5 bases). Trimming removed 3 bases at V and 2 bases at J, with 11 bases between. Per the germline V gene, CDR1 is LGHNA and CDR2 is YSLEER. The CDR3 extends over 15 amino acids. The CDR3 coding sequence is TGCGCCAGCAGCCAGGGCCAGGGACCTGGAAACACCATATATTTT. Amino acid sequence: CASSQGQGPGNTIYF.

The chain employs TRBV4-1 and TRBJ2-5; a possible D gene is TRBD2 (6 bases). Germline V gives CDR1 MGHRA, CDR2 YSYEKL. The CDR3 sequence is 18 residues long. V was pared by 0 bases and J by 4 bases, with 21 bases between. The CDR3 DNA reads TGCGCCAGCAGCCAAGATCGACAAGTGGGAGGACCCCTAGAGACCCAGTACTTC. Encoded protein: CASSQDRQVGGPLETQYF.